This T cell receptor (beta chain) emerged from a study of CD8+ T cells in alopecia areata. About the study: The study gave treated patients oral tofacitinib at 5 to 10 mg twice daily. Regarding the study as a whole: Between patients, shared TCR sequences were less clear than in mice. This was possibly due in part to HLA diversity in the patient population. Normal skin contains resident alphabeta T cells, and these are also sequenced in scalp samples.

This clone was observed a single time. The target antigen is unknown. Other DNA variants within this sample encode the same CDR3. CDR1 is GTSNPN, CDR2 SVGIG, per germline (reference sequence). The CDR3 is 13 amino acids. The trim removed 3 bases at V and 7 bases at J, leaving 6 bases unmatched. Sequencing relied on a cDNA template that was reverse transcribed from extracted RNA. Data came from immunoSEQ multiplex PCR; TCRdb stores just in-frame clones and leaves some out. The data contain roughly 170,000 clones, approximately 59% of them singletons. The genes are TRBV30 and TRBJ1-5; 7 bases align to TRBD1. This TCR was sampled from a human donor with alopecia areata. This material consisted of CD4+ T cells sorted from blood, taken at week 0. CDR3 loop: CAWSGQENQPQHF. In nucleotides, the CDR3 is TGTGCCTGGAGCGGACAGGAGAACCAGCCCCAGCATTTT.